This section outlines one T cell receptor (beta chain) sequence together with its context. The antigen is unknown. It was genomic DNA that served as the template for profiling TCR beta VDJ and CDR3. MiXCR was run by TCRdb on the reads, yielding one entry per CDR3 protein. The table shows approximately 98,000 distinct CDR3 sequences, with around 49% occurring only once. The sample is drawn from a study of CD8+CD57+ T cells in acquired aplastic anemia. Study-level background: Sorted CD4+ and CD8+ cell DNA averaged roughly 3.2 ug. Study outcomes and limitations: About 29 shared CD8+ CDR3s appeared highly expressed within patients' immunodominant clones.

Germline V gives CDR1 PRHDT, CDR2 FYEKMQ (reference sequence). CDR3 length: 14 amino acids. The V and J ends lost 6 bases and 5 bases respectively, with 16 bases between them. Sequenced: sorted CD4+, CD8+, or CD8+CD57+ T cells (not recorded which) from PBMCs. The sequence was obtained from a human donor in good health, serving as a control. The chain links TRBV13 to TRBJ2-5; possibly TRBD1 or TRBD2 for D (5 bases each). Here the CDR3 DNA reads TGTGCCAGCAGTCCCGGGGCAGGGACCGAGACCCAGTACTTC. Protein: CASSPGAGTETQYF.